The 7 T cell receptor beta chains given below trace back to one sample, sequenced in a study of blood T cells in healthy people across ages. Combining a sample-barcoded 5' primer with a J-beta primer mix, a second PCR ran for about 7 to 11 cycles. TCRdb processed the 5' RACE reads anew with MiXCR; each CDR3 protein has one entry. The repertoire holds 1.5 million to 2 million distinct CDR3 sequences, with around 36% as singletons. The sequenced sample was blood. Source of these receptors: a woman aged 25 to 39 in good health.

The count of this clonotype is one. The J gene is TRBJ1-1, the V gene TRBV24-1, with no clear D. CDR1 is KGHDR and CDR2 is SFDVKD in the germline V gene. V was pared by 6 bases and J by 6 bases, with 7 bases between. This CDR3 region has 11 residues. Here the CDR3 DNA reads TGTGCCACCAGTTCGGGCCCTGAAGCTTTCTTT. It encodes CATSSGPEAFF.

This clonotype was seen only a few times. The V gene is TRBV5-4, the J gene TRBJ2-7; TRBD1 agrees at 8 bases. V shed 4 bases, J shed 2 bases, and the junction held 11 bases outside the gene matches. Germline V lookup: CDR1 SGHNT, CDR2 YYREEE (reference sequence). There are 16 residues in the CDR3. The CDR3 nucleotides are TGTGCCAGCAGCGGGGGGACAGGAACAATTGCCTACGAGCAGTACTTC. Encoded protein: CASSGGTGTIAYEQYF.

The genes are TRBV12-3 or TRBV12-4 and TRBJ2-1; D may correspond to TRBD1 or TRBD2 (5 bases each). Trimming removed 0 bases from V and 3 bases from J, with 9 bases in between. The CDR3 has 15 residues. Here the CDR3 reads CASSLAGENYNEQFF. CDR3 bases: TGTGCCAGCAGTTTAGCGGGGGAGAACTACAATGAGCAGTTCTTC.

V is TRBV7-9 and J is TRBJ2-3; 7 bases fit TRBD2. The length of the CDR3 is 17 residues. V dropped 1 base and J dropped 1; count of bases not matched to a gene: 8. Germline-derived CDR1 and CDR2 are SEHNR and FQNEAQ (reference sequence). DNA of the CDR3: TGTGCCAGCAGCTTAGTCGGGGGGAAGATGGGCACAGATACGCAGTATTTT. This encodes CASSLVGGKMGTDTQYF.

The J gene is TRBJ2-1, the V gene TRBV20-1; the D is unclear. The CDR3 is made up of 10 amino acids. Germline CDR1 reads DFQATT; CDR2 reads SNEGSKA (reference sequence). Trimming pared 7 bases from V and 10 bases from J, leaving 11 bases between. The CDR3 coding sequence is TGCAGTGTGGGTCGAGAGGAGCAGTTCTTC. It encodes CSVGREEQFF.

The V call is TRBV21-1, the J call TRBJ2-1; the DNA was not used to check the table's D call, TRBD1. TRBV21-1 is a documented pseudogene. This CDR3 contains 17 residues. The CDR3 loop reads CTSSKAGTGVHYNEQFF. In DNA form, the CDR3 reads TGTACCAGCAGCAAAGCCGGGACAGGGGTTCACTACAATGAGCAGTTCTTC.

This clonotype came up a few times. The chain employs TRBV20-1 and TRBJ1-1, with D perhaps matching TRBD1 (6 bases). CDR3 length: 14 amino acids. Germline CDR1 and CDR2: DFQATT and SNEGSKA (reference sequence). V lost 1 base to trimming and J lost 1 base, with 10 bases between them. The CDR3 nucleotides read TGCAGTGCTAGAGGGGACACCTGGAACACTGAAGCTTTCTTT. This codes for CSARGDTWNTEAFF.